This T cell receptor (beta chain) was found in a study of Graves' ophthalmopathy and Graves' hyperthyroidism (dated by TCRdb to the late 2010s). About the investigation overall: Hyperthyroidism was defined as stable when no progression to ophthalmopathy occurred within 18 months of follow-up. TCR beta repertoire signatures were used to distinguish Graves' ophthalmopathy from Graves' hyperthyroidism and to predict progression to ophthalmopathy. To explore V-J signatures distinguishing ophthalmopathy from hyperthyroidism, a discovery set of under 110 patients (43 ophthalmopathy, roughly 56 stable hyperthyroidism) was enrolled. Following sampling, methimazole starting at 30 mg daily was administered to hyperthyroidism patients, and high-dose intravenous methylprednisolone was administered to ophthalmopathy patients. In more than five hyperthyroidism patients, T-cell repertoires of thyroid tissue and blood were compared. In total, 135 blood samples were TCR-sequenced: 40 to 45 ophthalmopathy, some 75 hyperthyroidism and approximately 17 hyperthyroidism-to-ophthalmopathy patients. An independent validation cohort comprised 18 hyperthyroidism patients and 15 to 17 patients who later progressed from hyperthyroidism to ophthalmopathy. The research as a whole found: The 13-signature model separated ophthalmopathy from stable hyperthyroidism with approximately 90% sensitivity and approximately 83% specificity in cross-validation, and 80%/75% in the test set. No statistical method was used to predetermine the sample size, and group allocation was not hidden from the investigators. In validation, the model predicted ophthalmopathy progression with about 70% sensitivity and approximately 75% specificity; roughly 11 predicted patients were CT-confirmed with GO in a median of roughly 6.8 months. Among expanded thyroid clonotypes with frequency above 0.001, most also showed up in blood, which suggests that blood repertoires may reflect the thyroid immune response.

In the case of this clonotype: Its antigen is unknown. No base quality values were provided; no much bigger clone lies one nucleotide off.

TCR beta CDR3 regions were amplified from RNA transcripts for repertoire sequencing. The first round was an RT-PCR using HTBI primers with the Qiagen OneStep RT-PCR kit, and this first round was followed by a second-round multiplex PCR, then size selection and purification. Sequencing of the libraries was carried out on an Illumina HiSeq2000 in paired-end mode with 100 bp reads. Under the source paper's analysis protocol: SOAPnuke was used to process the reads, throwing out any read that had adapters, had uncalled bases, had a mean Phred below 15, or lacked an exact constant-primer or identifier match. High-quality paired reads were merged with COPE v1.2.5. Each unique nucleotide sequence was defined as a clonotype, and clonotypes were aligned to IMGT TRB V, D and J references with MiTCR v1.1. The analysis was limited to V-J combinations with a frequency above 0.0001, which together covered roughly 99% of the repertoires. For each V-J combination, a TCR clonal expansion and chaos score was defined as the ratio of F50 clonal expansion to chaos observed in the TCRdist matrix. Features were reduced by Welch's t-statistics and random forest to around 14 V-J combinations, which fed a naive Bayes classifier. The similarity between thyroid and blood repertoires was quantified using the Morisita-Horn index. TCRdb itself trimmed the public reads at Q25 with fastp, ran MiXCR and retained productive beta chains. Rows merge per CDR3 protein into single entries with the most common DNA and genes. In this record, the V and J calls reflect TCRdb's handling and not the investigators' own analysis. The sample yields over a million distinct CDR3 sequences; less than 45% were counted once. More than 9.5% of the sample rests with the top ten.

At the junction V is shortened by 3 bases and J by 0 bases, with 9 bases in between. The germline V gene (reference sequence) gives CDR1 as LNHDA and CDR2 as SQIVND. The CDR3 has 15 amino acids, counting the end cysteine and phenylalanine. The DNA shown is the 45-base CDR3, in frame from base 1. Hyperthyroidism patients were newly diagnosed, with disease duration under 2 months, and aged 18 to 65 years. Patients with other autoimmune diseases, uncontrolled infections, pregnancy or lactation were excluded. Diagnosis relied on clinical symptoms, serum thyroxine, TRAb, thyroid ultrasound and orbital computed tomography. Total RNA was extracted using Trizol reagent, and RNA quality was checked on an Agilent 2100 Bioanalyzer.

The sequencing sample was made of peripheral blood or thyroid tissue (not recorded which). The TCR was taken from an adult man with Graves' hyperthyroidism. Recombination joined TRBV19 with TRBJ1-5; the D segment cannot be called with confidence. The nucleotide sequence reads TGTGCCAGTAGTATCTGGGCAAATAGCAATCAGCCCCAGCATTTT. Translated, it reads CASSIWANSNQPQHF.